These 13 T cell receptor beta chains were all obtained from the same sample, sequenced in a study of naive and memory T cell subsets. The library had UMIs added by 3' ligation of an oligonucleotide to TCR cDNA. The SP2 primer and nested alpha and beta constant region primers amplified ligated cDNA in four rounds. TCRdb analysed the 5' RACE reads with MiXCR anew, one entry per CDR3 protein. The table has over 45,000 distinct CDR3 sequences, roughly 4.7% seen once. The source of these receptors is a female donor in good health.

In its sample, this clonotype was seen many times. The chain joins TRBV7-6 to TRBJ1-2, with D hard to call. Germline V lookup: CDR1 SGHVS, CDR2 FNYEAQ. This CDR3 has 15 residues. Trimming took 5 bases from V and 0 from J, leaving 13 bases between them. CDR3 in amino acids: CASSPPLGTNYGYTF. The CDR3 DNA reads TGTGCCAGCAGCCCACCTTTGGGGACTAACTATGGCTACACCTTC.

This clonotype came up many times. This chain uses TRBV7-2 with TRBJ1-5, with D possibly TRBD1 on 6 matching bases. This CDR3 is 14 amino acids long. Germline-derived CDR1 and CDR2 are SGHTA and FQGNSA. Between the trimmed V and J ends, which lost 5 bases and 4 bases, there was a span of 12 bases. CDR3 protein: CASSPRGMNQPQHF. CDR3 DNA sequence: TGTGCCAGCAGCCCTAGGGGGATGAATCAGCCCCAGCATTTT.

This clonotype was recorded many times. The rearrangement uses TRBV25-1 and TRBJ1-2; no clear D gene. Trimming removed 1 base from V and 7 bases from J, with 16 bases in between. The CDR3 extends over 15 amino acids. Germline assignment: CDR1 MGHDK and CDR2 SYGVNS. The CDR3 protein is CASSESGFMVGGYTF. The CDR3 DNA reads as TGTGCCAGCAGTGAATCGGGATTTATGGTCGGTGGCTACACCTTC.

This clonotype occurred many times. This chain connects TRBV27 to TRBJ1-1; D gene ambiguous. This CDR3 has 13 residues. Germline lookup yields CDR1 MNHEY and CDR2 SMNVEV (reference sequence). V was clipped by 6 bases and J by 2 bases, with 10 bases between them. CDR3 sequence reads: CASSHGPNTEAFF. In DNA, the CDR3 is TGTGCCAGCAGCCATGGACCTAACACTGAAGCTTTCTTT.

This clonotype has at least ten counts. The CDR3 DNA is TGCGCCAGCAGCCAACCAGGGATAGAGCAGTTCTTC. Translation gives CASSQPGIEQFF. J is TRBJ2-1 and V is TRBV4-1, with a tentative D call TRBD1 (5 bases). V was trimmed by 2 bases and J by 10 bases, leaving 9 bases between them. The CDR3 is 12 amino acids. Germline CDR1 and CDR2: MGHRA and YSYEKL.

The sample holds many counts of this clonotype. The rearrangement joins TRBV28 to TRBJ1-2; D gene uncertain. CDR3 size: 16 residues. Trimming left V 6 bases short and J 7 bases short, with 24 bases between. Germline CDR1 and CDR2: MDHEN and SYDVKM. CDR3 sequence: CASSPPRRHERAGYTF. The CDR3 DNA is TGTGCCAGCAGCCCCCCGAGACGTCACGAAAGGGCTGGCTACACCTTC.

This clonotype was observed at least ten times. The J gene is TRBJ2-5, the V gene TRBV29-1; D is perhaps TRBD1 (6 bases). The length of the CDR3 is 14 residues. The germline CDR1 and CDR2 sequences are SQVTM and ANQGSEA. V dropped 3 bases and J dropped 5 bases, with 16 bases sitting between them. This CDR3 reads CSVDEGVRSETQYF. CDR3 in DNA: TGCAGCGTTGACGAGGGGGTCAGATCTGAGACCCAGTACTTC.

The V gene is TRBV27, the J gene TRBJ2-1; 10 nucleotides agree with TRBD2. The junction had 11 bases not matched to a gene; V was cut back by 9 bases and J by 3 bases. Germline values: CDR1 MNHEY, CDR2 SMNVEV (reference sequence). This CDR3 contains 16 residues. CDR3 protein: CASNRIGTSVYNEQFF. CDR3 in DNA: TGTGCCAGTAACCGTATAGGGACTAGCGTCTACAATGAGCAGTTCTTC.

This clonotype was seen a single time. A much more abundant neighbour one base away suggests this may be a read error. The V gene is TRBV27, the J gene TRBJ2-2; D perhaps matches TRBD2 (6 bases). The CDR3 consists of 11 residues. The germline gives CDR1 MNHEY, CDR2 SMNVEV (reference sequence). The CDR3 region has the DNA TGTGCCAGCAGTTTCGGCGGGAAGCTGTTTTTT. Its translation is CASSFGGKLFF.

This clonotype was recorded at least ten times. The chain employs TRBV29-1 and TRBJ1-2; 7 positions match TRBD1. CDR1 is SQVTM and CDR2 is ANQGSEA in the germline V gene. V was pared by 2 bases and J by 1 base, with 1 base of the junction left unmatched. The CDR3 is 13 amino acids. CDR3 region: CSVEYRGNYGYTF. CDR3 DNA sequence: TGCAGCGTTGAATACAGGGGTAACTATGGCTACACCTTC.

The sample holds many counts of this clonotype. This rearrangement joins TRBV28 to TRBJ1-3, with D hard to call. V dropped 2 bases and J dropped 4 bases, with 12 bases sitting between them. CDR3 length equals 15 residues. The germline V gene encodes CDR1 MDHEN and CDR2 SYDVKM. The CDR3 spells CASSLGVRRGNTIYF. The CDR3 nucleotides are TGTGCCAGCAGTTTAGGGGTTCGCCGCGGAAACACCATATATTTT.

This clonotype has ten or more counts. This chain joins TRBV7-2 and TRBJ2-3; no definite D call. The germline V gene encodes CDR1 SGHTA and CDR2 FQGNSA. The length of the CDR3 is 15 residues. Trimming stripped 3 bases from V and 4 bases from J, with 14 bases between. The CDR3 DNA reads TGTGCCAGCAGCTTTGGCGTTCTGAGCGCAGATACGCAGTATTTT. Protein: CASSFGVLSADTQYF.

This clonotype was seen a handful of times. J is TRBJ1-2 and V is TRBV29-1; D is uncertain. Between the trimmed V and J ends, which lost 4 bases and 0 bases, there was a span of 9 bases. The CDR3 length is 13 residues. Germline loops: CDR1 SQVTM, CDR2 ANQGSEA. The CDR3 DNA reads TGCAGCGTTGTGAGAGTTGCTAACTATGGCTACACCTTC. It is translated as CSVVRVANYGYTF.